The 22 T cell receptor beta chains reported below all come from one sample, sequenced in a study of shared clonotypes between healthy human individuals. Only in-frame clones appear in the TCRdb table, and some are missing; sequencing was by immunoSEQ multiplex PCR. The sample lists roughly 530,000 clones; 90% to 96% were seen once. The sequenced sample consisted of naive CD4+ T cells sorted from blood. Subset indicated: CD45RA+ positively selected. These receptors all stem from a woman in her 30s in good health.

The gene calls are TRBV19 and TRBJ1-4; unclear D gene. Deletions cut 4 bases from V and 7 bases from J, with 13 bases between. The CDR3 extends over 14 amino acids. The germline CDR1 and CDR2 sequences are LNHDA and SQIVND (reference sequence). This CDR3 is CASSTSGLGEKLFF. Here the CDR3 DNA reads TGTGCCAGTAGTACCTCCGGGCTGGGTGAAAAACTGTTTTTT.

The gene calls are TRBV5-4 and TRBJ2-5; possible D gene TRBD1, 5 bases. Trimming took off 2 bases at V and 7 bases at J, with 12 bases between the two ends. CDR3 length equals 13 residues. CDR1 is SGHNT, CDR2 YYREEE, per germline (reference sequence). Here the CDR3 reads CASSFGQGGTQYF. CDR3 in DNA: TGTGCCAGCAGCTTCGGGCAGGGTGGGACCCAGTACTTC.

To note about this clone: The same CDR3 is also encoded by other DNA sequences in this sample. The V call is TRBV5-1, the J call TRBJ2-1; D remains unclear. With 0 bases removed from V and 7 bases from J, the gap between germline ends came to 5 bases. This CDR3 is 12 amino acids long. The germline CDR1 and CDR2 sequences are SGHRS and YFSETQ. The CDR3 sequence: CASSLALNEQFF. In DNA, the CDR3 is TGCGCCAGCAGCTTGGCCTTGAATGAGCAGTTCTTC.

J is TRBJ1-5 and V is TRBV30; D is ambiguous. The V gene's germline CDR1 is GTSNPN and CDR2 SVGIG (reference sequence). The CDR3 sequence is 14 residues long. V gave up 2 bases and J gave up 0 bases, with 8 bases separating them. The CDR3 here is CAWSLGNSNQPQHF. For the CDR3, the DNA is TGTGCCTGGAGTCTGGGAAATAGCAATCAGCCCCAGCATTTT.

The rearrangement uses TRBV28 and TRBJ2-7, with TRBD1 matching over 9 bases. V lost 5 bases and J lost 1; bases outside the gene matches: 3. The germline gives CDR1 MDHEN, CDR2 SYDVKM. The CDR3 extends over 14 amino acids. This chain's CDR3 is CASSRTGASYEQYF. CDR3 bases: TGTGCCAGCAGTCGGACAGGGGCGTCCTACGAGCAGTACTTC.

Only one count was recorded for this clone. The gene calls are TRBV12-1 and TRBJ2-5; TRBD2 was called by the table and not checked on the DNA. The DNA end favors TRBJ2-7, so the J call may be wrong. TRBV12-1 is an annotated pseudogene. The CDR3 has 9 amino acids. For the CDR3, the DNA is TGTGCCAGCTCCTACGAGCAGTACTTC. Protein: CASSYEQYF.

The V gene is TRBV5-6, the J gene TRBJ2-7, with 10 positions matching TRBD1. The ends lost 4 bases at V and 3 bases at J; junction bases unmatched: 16. The CDR3 totals 18 residues. Germline CDR1 is SGHDT and CDR2 is YYEEEE. For the CDR3, the DNA is TGTGCCAGCAGCGGATACCGGGACAGGGGACGGACTCACTACGAGCAGTACTTC. Its translation is CASSGYRDRGRTHYEQYF.

The V and J genes are TRBV7-9 and TRBJ2-7; 7 nucleotides align to TRBD1. The germline V gene has CDR1 SEHNR and CDR2 FQNEAQ (reference sequence). This CDR3 is built from 14 residues. Trimming at V came to 1 base and at J to 2 bases, leaving 2 bases not matched to a gene. CDR3 loop: CASSLGTGPYEQYF. For the CDR3, the DNA is TGTGCCAGCAGCTTAGGGACAGGCCCCTACGAGCAGTACTTC.

The chain carries TRBV30 and TRBJ2-3, with 8 bases fitting TRBD1. Per the germline V gene, CDR1 is GTSNPN and CDR2 is SVGIG (reference sequence). The CDR3 is 19 residues long. Trimming took 4 bases from V and 3 from J; bases not matched to a gene: 21. The CDR3 nucleotides are TGTGCCTGGACCCTTCGGACAGGGCTAGCGCTGAGGGGAACAGATACGCAGTATTTT. This codes for CAWTLRTGLALRGTDTQYF.

V and J are TRBV5-1 and TRBJ2-2; D unresolved. Germline loops: CDR1 SGHRS, CDR2 YFSETQ. V was shortened by 5 bases and J by 6 bases, with 11 bases between the two germline ends. This CDR3 is 13 amino acids long. The CDR3: CASSPDVPGELFF. The CDR3 nucleotides are TGCGCCAGCAGTCCCGACGTACCCGGGGAGCTGTTTTTT. Looking up the rest from reference TRBV5-1 and TRBJ2-2 gives the full variable domain: KAGVTQTPRYLIKTRGQQVTLSCSPISGHRSVSWYQQTPGQGLQFLFEYFSETQRNKGNFPGRFSGRQFSNSRSEMNVSTLELGDSALYLCASSPDVPGELFFGEGSRLTVL.

J is TRBJ2-3 and V is TRBV7-9, with 7 bases identical to TRBD2. CDR1 SEHNR and CDR2 FQNEAQ come from the germline V gene (reference sequence). The ends lost 2 bases at V and 5 bases at J; junction bases unmatched: 16. This CDR3 is built from 18 residues. DNA for the CDR3: TGTGCCAGCAGCTTACAAATAATGGTCAGCGGGGTCTTAGATACGCAGTATTTT. Its translation: CASSLQIMVSGVLDTQYF.

CDR3 region: CASSQDGRGRGVEQYF. CDR3 nucleotides: TGCGCCAGCAGCCAAGACGGTAGGGGGAGGGGGGTCGAGCAGTACTTC. The V and J genes are TRBV4-1 and TRBJ2-7, with a possible D match to TRBD2 (7 bases). The CDR3 extends over 16 amino acids. CDR1 is MGHRA, CDR2 YSYEKL, per germline. The V end lost 0 bases, the J end lost 6 bases, and 18 bases lay between the germline ends.

The rearrangement links TRBV10-2 to TRBJ2-7, with D tentatively TRBD1 or TRBD2 (5 bases each). The length of the CDR3 is 13 residues. Trimming left V 3 bases short and J 5 bases short, with 11 bases between. Germline values: CDR1 WSHSY, CDR2 SAAADI. The CDR3 loop is CASSDSGTHEQYF. CDR3 coding DNA: TGCGCCAGCAGTGACTCAGGGACCCACGAGCAGTACTTC.

This chain links TRBV9 with TRBJ2-7; D gene unclear. The CDR3 covers 14 residues. From germline, CDR1 is SGDLS and CDR2 YYNGEE. V was cut by 0 bases and J by 6 bases, with 13 bases left in between. Here the CDR3 reads CASSVVANLGEQYF. CDR3 nucleotides: TGTGCCAGCAGCGTAGTAGCTAATCTCGGCGAGCAGTACTTC.

In nucleotides, the CDR3 is TGTGCCAGCAGTGACCTCGGGACTAGCGGGAGGAGGGCAGATACGCAGTATTTT. Residues: CASSDLGTSGRRADTQYF. V gene TRBV25-1 combines with J gene TRBJ2-3; 15 bases line up with TRBD2. Germline loops: CDR1 MGHDK, CDR2 SYGVNS. Germline trimming cut 3 bases from V and 4 bases from J; bases unmatched to any gene: 8. The CDR3 runs 18 residues.

The rearrangement joins TRBV5-6 to TRBJ2-5, with D unclear. This CDR3 spans 14 amino acids. The germline CDR1 and CDR2 sequences are SGHDT and YYEEEE. The V and J ends lost 2 bases and 8 bases respectively, with 16 bases between them. This CDR3 reads CASSFRAGEGTQYF. CDR3 in DNA: TGTGCCAGCAGCTTTAGAGCAGGAGAAGGTACCCAGTACTTC.

The chain employs TRBV27 and TRBJ2-1, with D perhaps assigned TRBD1 or TRBD2 (6 bases each). CDR1 and CDR2 (germline): MNHEY, SMNVEV (reference sequence). The CDR3 totals 14 residues. V was shortened by 4 bases and J by 6 bases, with 13 bases between the two germline ends. The CDR3 DNA is TGTGCCAGCAGTTGGGGGGCGCGGGGCAATGAGCAGTTCTTC. It encodes CASSWGARGNEQFF.

The rearrangement joins TRBV28 to TRBJ2-3; 10 nucleotides line up with TRBD1. The germline V gene has CDR1 MDHEN and CDR2 SYDVKM. The J segment lost 6 bases and the V segment lost 3 bases, leaving 3 bases of the junction unmatched. The CDR3 extends over 14 amino acids. CDR3 in amino acids: CASSLGTGVDTQYF. CDR3 nucleotide sequence: TGTGCCAGCAGTTTGGGGACAGGGGTTGATACGCAGTATTTT.

V usage is TRBV30 and J usage is TRBJ2-2; D gene ambiguous. V was pared by 2 bases and J by 3 bases, with 4 bases between. The CDR3 runs to 12 residues. Germline CDR1 and CDR2: GTSNPN and SVGIG (reference sequence). In DNA, the CDR3 is TGTGCCTGGAGTAAGGACACCGGGGAGCTGTTTTTT. Amino acids: CAWSKDTGELFF.

This clone was observed a single time. The chain carries TRBV28 and TRBJ1-5, with D unresolved. CDR1 MDHEN and CDR2 SYDVKM come from the germline V gene. V was trimmed by 5 bases and J by 7 bases, leaving 15 bases between them. The CDR3 runs 14 residues. CDR3 in DNA: TGTGCCAGCAGTGAACTACAGAGGAACCAGCCCCAGCATTTT. This encodes CASSELQRNQPQHF.

The sample holds one count of this clone. The V and J genes are TRBV9 and TRBJ2-3, with 10 bases identical to TRBD2. The CDR3 length is 17 residues. Germline V gene data show CDR1 as SGDLS and CDR2 as YYNGEE. V was pared by 6 bases and J by 4 bases, with 14 bases of the junction left unmatched. This CDR3 reads CASTREAGGPFSDTQYF. The CDR3 DNA reads TGTGCCAGCACCCGGGAAGCGGGAGGGCCATTTTCAGATACGCAGTATTTT.

The rearrangement links TRBV28 to TRBJ2-7; D uncertain. V was trimmed by 5 bases and J by 3 bases, leaving 8 bases between them. Germline CDR1 MDHEN, CDR2 SYDVKM. The CDR3 is made up of 12 amino acids. CDR3 sequence reads: CASSVLYYEQYF. In nucleotides, the CDR3 is TGTGCCAGCAGTGTGTTGTACTACGAGCAGTACTTC.